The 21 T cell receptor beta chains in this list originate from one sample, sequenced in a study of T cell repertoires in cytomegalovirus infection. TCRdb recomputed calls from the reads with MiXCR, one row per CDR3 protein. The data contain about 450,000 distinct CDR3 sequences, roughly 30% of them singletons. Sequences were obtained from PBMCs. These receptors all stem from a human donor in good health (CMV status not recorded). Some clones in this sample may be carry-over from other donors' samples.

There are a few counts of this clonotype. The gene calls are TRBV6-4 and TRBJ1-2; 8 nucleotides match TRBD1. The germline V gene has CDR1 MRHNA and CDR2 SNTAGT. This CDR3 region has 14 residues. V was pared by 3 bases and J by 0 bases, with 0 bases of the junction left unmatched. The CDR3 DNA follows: TGTGCCAGCAGTGAGGACAGGGCTAACTATGGCTACACCTTC. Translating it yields CASSEDRANYGYTF.

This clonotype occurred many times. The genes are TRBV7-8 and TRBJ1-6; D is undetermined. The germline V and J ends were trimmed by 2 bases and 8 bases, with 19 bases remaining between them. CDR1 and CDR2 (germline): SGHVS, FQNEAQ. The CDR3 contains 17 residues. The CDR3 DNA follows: TGTGCCAGCAGCTTATTTTATGAATTGTGGCAAGATTCACCCCTCCACTTT. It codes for CASSLFYELWQDSPLHF.

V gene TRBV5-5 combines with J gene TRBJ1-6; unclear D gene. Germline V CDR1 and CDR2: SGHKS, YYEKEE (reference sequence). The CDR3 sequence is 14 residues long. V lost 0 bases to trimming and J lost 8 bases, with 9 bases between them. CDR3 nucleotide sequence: TGTGCCAGCAGCTTGGATGGATTCGATTCACCCCTCCACTTT. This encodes CASSLDGFDSPLHF.

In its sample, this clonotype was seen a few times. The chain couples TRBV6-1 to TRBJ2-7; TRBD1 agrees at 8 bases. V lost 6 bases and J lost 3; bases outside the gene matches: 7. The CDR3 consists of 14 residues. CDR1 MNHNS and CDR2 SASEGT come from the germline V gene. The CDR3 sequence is CASSYRDRNYEQYF. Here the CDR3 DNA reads TGTGCCAGCAGCTACCGGGACAGGAACTACGAGCAGTACTTC.

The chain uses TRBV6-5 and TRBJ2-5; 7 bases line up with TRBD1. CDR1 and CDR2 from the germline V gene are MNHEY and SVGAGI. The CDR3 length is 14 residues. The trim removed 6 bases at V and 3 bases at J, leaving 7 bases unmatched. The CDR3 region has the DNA TGTGCCAGCAGCCATACAACAGGGGAAGAGACCCAGTACTTC. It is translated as CASSHTTGEETQYF.

The CDR3 nucleotides are TGCAGTGCTAGAGGCAGCTCTGGGGCCAACGTCCTGACTTTC. It yields the protein CSARGSSGANVLTF. The rearrangement links TRBV20-1 to TRBJ2-6; D unclear. The CDR3 has 14 residues. Trimming left V 1 base short and J 0 bases short, with 4 bases between. Germline V gene sequence: CDR1 DFQATT, CDR2 SNEGSKA (reference sequence).

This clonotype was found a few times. Written as DNA, the CDR3 is TGTGCCAGCGTCCTAACGACGACAGGGGACTATGGCTACACCTTC. Translating it yields CASVLTTTGDYGYTF. The chain combines TRBV2 with TRBJ1-2; TRBD1 aligns across 8 bases. V gave up 8 bases and J gave up 3 bases; unmatched junction bases: 11. Germline CDR1 SNHLY, CDR2 FYNNEI. The CDR3 is made up of 15 amino acids.

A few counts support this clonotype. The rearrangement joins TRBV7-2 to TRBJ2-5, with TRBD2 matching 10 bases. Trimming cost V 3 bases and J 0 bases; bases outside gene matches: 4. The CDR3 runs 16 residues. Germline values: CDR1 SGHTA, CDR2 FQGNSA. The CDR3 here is CASSFSGGSNQETQYF. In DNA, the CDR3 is TGTGCCAGCAGCTTTAGCGGGGGGTCCAACCAAGAGACCCAGTACTTC.

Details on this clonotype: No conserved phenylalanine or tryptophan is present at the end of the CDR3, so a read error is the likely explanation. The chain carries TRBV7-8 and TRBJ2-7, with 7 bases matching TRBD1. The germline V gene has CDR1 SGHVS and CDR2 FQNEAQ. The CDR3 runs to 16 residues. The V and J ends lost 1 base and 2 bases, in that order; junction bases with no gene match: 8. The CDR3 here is CASSLVTQGPTYEQYL. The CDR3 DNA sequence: TGTGCCAGCAGCTTAGTGACACAGGGGCCTACCTACGAGCAGTACTTA.

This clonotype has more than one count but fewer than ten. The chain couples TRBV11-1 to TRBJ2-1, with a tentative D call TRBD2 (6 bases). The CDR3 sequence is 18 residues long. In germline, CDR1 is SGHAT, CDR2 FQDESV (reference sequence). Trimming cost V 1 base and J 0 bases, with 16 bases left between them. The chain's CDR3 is CASSLVGGDGNSYNEQFF. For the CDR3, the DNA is TGTGCCAGCAGCTTAGTTGGCGGGGATGGAAACTCCTACAATGAGCAGTTCTTC.

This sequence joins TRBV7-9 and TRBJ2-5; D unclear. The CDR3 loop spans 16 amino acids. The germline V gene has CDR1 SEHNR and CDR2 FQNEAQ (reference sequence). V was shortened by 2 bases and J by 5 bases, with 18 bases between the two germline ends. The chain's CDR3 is CASSLPGAPPYETQYF. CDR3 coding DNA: TGTGCCAGCAGCTTACCAGGAGCTCCTCCTTATGAGACCCAGTACTTC.

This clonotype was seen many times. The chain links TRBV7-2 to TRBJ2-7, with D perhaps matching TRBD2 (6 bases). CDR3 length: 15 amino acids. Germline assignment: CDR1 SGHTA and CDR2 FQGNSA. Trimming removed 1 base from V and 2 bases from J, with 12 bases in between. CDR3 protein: CASSLEVLAAYEQYF. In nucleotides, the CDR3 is TGTGCCAGCAGCTTAGAGGTACTAGCAGCCTACGAGCAGTACTTC.

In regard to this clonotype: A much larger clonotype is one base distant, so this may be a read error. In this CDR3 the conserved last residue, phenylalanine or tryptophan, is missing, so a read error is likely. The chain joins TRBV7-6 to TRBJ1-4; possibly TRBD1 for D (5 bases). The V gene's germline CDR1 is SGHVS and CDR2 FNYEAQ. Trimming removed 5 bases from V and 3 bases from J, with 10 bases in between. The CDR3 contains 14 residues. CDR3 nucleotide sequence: TGTGCCAGCAGCCTCACAGGTTCTAATGAAAAACTGTTTTGT. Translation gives CASSLTGSNEKLFC.

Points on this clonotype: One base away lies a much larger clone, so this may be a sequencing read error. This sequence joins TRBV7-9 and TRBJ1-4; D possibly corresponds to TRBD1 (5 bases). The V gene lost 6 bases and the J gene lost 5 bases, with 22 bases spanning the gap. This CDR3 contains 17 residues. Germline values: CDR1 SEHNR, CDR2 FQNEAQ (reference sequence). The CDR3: CASRQGTALGTNEKLFF. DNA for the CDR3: TGTGCCAGCAGACAAGGGACTGCCCTGGGGACCAATGAAAAACTGTTTTTT.

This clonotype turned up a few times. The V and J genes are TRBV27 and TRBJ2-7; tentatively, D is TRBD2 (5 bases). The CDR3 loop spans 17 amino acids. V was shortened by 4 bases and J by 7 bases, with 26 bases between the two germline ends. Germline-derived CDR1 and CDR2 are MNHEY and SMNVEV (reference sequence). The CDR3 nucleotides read TGTGCCAGCAGTTCTACGCCCCGCCTGACGGAGGCTCGAGAGCAGTACTTC. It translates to CASSSTPRLTEAREQYF.

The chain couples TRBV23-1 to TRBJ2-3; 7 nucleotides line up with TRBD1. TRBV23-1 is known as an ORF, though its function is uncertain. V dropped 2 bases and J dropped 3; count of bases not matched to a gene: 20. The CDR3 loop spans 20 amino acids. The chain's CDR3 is CASSQPPGTADQRGTDTQYF. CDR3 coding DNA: TGCGCCAGCAGTCAACCCCCCGGGACAGCCGACCAAAGGGGGACAGATACGCAGTATTTT.

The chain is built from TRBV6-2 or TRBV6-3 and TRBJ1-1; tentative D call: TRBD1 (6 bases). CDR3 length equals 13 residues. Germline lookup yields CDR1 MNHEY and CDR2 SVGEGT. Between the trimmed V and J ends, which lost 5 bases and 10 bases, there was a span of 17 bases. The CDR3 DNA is TGTGCCAGCAGTCGGGACACCCTGGCGGTAGCTTTCTTT. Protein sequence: CASSRDTLAVAFF.

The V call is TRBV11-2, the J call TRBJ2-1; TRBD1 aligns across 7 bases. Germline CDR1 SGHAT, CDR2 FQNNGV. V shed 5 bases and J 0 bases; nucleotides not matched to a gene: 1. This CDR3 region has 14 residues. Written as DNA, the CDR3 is TGTGCCAGCAGCGACAGGGCCTCCTACAATGAGCAGTTCTTC. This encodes CASSDRASYNEQFF. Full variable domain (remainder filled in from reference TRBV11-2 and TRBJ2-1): EAGVAQSPRYKIIEKRQSVAFWCNPISGHATLYWYQQILGQGPKLLIQFQNNGVVDDSQLPKDRFSAERLKGVDSTLKIQPAKLEDSAVYLCASSDRASYNEQFFGPGTRLTVL.

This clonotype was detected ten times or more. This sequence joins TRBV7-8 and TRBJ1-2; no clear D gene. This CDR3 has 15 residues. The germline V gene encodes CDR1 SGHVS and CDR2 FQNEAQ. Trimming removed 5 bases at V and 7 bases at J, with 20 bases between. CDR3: CASSPPGTPWGGYTF. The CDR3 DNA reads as TGTGCCAGCAGCCCCCCGGGAACTCCTTGGGGTGGCTACACCTTC.

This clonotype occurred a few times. CDR3 coding DNA: TGTGCCAGCAGCTTATCGTCCAGCATGAACACTGAAGCTTTCTTT. The encoded protein is CASSLSSSMNTEAFF. J is TRBJ1-1 and V is TRBV11-2; D not certain. V lost 2 bases and J lost 0, with 10 bases in between. CDR3 length: 15 residues. Germline V gives CDR1 SGHAT, CDR2 FQNNGV.

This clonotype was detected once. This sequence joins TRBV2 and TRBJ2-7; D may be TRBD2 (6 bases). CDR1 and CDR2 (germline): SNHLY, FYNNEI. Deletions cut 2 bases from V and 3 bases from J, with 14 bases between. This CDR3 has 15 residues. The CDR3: CASSETGVRVYEQYF. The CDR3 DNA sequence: TGTGCCAGCAGTGAAACGGGGGTCAGGGTCTACGAGCAGTACTTC.